What follows are 3 T cell receptor beta chains derived from one specimen sequenced in a study of shared clonotypes between healthy human individuals. The assay was immunoSEQ multiplex PCR, and TCRdb's table has in-frame clones only and misses some. The data hold over a million clones, with roughly 98% observed a single time. Sequences were obtained from naive CD4+ T cells sorted from blood. This sample's subset: CD45RA+ positively selected. The receptors originated from a man aged 30 to 45 in good health.

The rearrangement links TRBV7-6 to TRBJ2-3; tentative D call: TRBD1 (6 bases). The CDR3 covers 15 residues. Trimming took 1 base from V and 6 from J, leaving 14 bases between them. The germline gives CDR1 SGHVS, CDR2 FNYEAQ. For the CDR3, the DNA is TGTGCCAGCAGCTTAGGATTGGGGGACAAGGATACGCAGTATTTT. It specifies CASSLGLGDKDTQYF.

J is TRBJ2-7 and V is TRBV2, with 8 bases fitting TRBD1. The germline V gene encodes CDR1 SNHLY and CDR2 FYNNEI. The CDR3 is 15 residues long. The V segment lost 8 bases and the J segment 7 bases; nucleotides outside the gene matches: 16. The CDR3, as DNA: TGTGCCAGCCTGACTGGCAGGGGGCGCCTCGTGGAGCAGTACTTC. Translating gives CASLTGRGRLVEQYF.

The V and J genes are TRBV27 and TRBJ2-1, with D maybe TRBD1 (5 bases). Germline V gene data show CDR1 as MNHEY and CDR2 as SMNVEV (reference sequence). This CDR3 spans 12 amino acids. V dropped 6 bases and J dropped 8 bases, with 11 bases sitting between them. The DNA of the CDR3 is TGTGCCAGCAGGGGGCCTATGCATGAGCAGTTCTTC. It encodes CASRGPMHEQFF.